This T cell receptor (beta chain) was documented in a study of blood T cell repertoires in COVID-19. Profiled with immunoSEQ multiplex PCR; TCRdb holds only in-frame clones, not every one. The sample yields more than 300,000 clones, nearly 90% seen once. This CDR3 contains 16 residues. V shed 1 base, J shed 3 bases, and the junction held 6 bases outside the gene matches. CDR1 and CDR2 from the germline V gene are SGHRS and YFSETQ. Material for sequencing was PBMCs or T cells enriched from blood (not recorded which). The V call is TRBV5-1, the J call TRBJ1-2, with TRBD1 matching over 10 bases. This sequence originates from a woman in her thirties who had recovered from COVID-19. CDR3 in DNA: TGCGCCAGCAGCTTGAAGGGACAGGGGACATACTATGGCTACACCTTC. Its translation: CASSLKGQGTYYGYTF.